A single sample gave rise to the 29 T cell receptor beta chains below, sequenced in a study of T cell responses to AZD1222 COVID-19 vaccine. TCRdb's table, derived via immunoSEQ multiplex PCR, lists solely in-frame clones and lacks some. The sample records roughly 180,000 clones, almost 90% being singletons. Here the sequenced sample was peripheral blood, taken on day 0 of AZD1222 vaccination. Receptors originate from an adult in good health.

This rearrangement joins TRBV11-1 to TRBJ2-5; 9 bases fit TRBD1. V lost 6 bases and J lost 4; bases outside the gene matches: 12. This CDR3 spans 16 amino acids. Germline loops: CDR1 SGHAT, CDR2 FQDESV (reference sequence). CDR3 sequence (DNA): TGTGCCAGCAGATACTACCGGGACAGGGTTCGAGAGACCCAGTACTTC. It is translated as CASRYYRDRVRETQYF.

The rearrangement joins TRBV4-3 to TRBJ1-3; D possibly corresponds to TRBD1 (5 bases). V was cut by 0 bases and J by 0 bases, with 12 bases left in between. From germline, CDR1 is LGHNA and CDR2 YSLEER. This CDR3 has 17 amino acids. As DNA, the CDR3 is TGCGCCAGCAGCCAAGAAGGTGGGGGAGGCTCTGGAAACACCATATATTTT. Translation gives CASSQEGGGGSGNTIYF.

In its sample, this clone was seen once. This chain connects TRBV20-1 to TRBJ2-7; D possibly corresponds to TRBD1 (6 bases). The CDR3 runs 11 residues. Germline V CDR1 and CDR2: DFQATT, SNEGSKA (reference sequence). The V end lost 6 bases, the J end lost 4 bases, and 10 bases lay between the germline ends. The CDR3 sequence: CSAPDRYEQYF. DNA for the CDR3: TGCAGTGCCCCGGACAGATACGAGCAGTACTTC.

The CDR3 sequence: CASSPGSGEVETQYF. The CDR3, as DNA: TGTGCCAGCAGTCCCGGATCGGGGGAGGTCGAGACCCAGTACTTC. The rearrangement links TRBV5-4 to TRBJ2-5; tentatively, D is TRBD2 (6 bases). From germline, CDR1 is SGHNT and CDR2 YYREEE (reference sequence). The CDR3 runs 15 residues. V lost 5 bases to trimming and J lost 5 bases, with 19 bases between them.

In this sample, this clone turned up once. The V and J genes are TRBV7-9 and TRBJ1-3, with D uncertain. CDR3 length: 16 residues. Germline CDR1 reads SEHNR; CDR2 reads FQNEAQ (reference sequence). V was pared by 1 base and J by 4 bases, with 14 bases between. CDR3 region: CASSLGLREIGNTIYF. CDR3 in DNA: TGTGCCAGCAGCTTAGGCCTAAGGGAGATAGGAAACACCATATATTTT.

This rearrangement joins TRBV9 to TRBJ2-7, with TRBD1 as a possible D gene (6 bases). Germline assignment: CDR1 SGDLS and CDR2 YYNGEE. CDR3 length equals 15 residues. Between the trimmed V and J ends, which lost 3 bases and 6 bases, there was a span of 19 bases. Here the CDR3 DNA reads TGTGCCAGCAGCGCCCCTACAGGGAATGGCGTCGAGCAGTACTTC. Its protein is CASSAPTGNGVEQYF.

The chain recombines TRBV27 with TRBJ1-2, with 9 bases aligning to TRBD1. Unmatched junction bases numbered 8, after V lost 0 bases and J lost 3 bases. This CDR3 is 17 amino acids long. The germline V gene has CDR1 MNHEY and CDR2 SMNVEV (reference sequence). CDR3 loop: CASSLSAGTGWHYGYTF. The CDR3 DNA is TGTGCCAGCAGTTTATCGGCCGGGACAGGGTGGCACTATGGCTACACCTTC.

V and J are TRBV25-1 and TRBJ1-6; 8 bases fit TRBD1. The CDR3 extends over 14 amino acids. Per germline, CDR1 MGHDK and CDR2 SYGVNS. Trimming took 4 bases from V and 5 from J; bases not matched to a gene: 1. The DNA of the CDR3 is TGTGCCAGCAGTGCGACAGGGGATAATTCACCCCTCCACTTT. It yields the protein CASSATGDNSPLHF.

In regard to this clone: One end of the junction does not line up with germline, which may come from a read error. The chain is built from TRBV4-1 and TRBJ1-4; maybe TRBD1 (5 bases). From germline, CDR1 is MGHRA and CDR2 YSYEKL. This CDR3 is built from 15 residues. CDR3 in DNA: TGCGCCCGCAGCCGGAACCCAGGGTGGGGTGAAAAACTGTTTTTT. It translates to CARSRNPGWGEKLFF.

This clone was recorded only once. This rearrangement joins TRBV19 to TRBJ2-3; TRBD2 matches 14 bases. Germline V lookup: CDR1 LNHDA, CDR2 SQIVND (reference sequence). There are 18 residues in the CDR3. The ends lost 5 bases at V and 0 bases at J; junction bases unmatched: 7. The CDR3 protein is CASSPRLAGGPSTDTQYF. CDR3 sequence (DNA): TGTGCCAGTAGTCCCCGACTAGCGGGAGGGCCTAGCACAGATACGCAGTATTTT.

This clone was seen only a few times. The chain couples TRBV2 to TRBJ1-4; 7 bases line up with TRBD1. This CDR3 region has 13 residues. With 7 bases clipped from V and 8 bases from J, the junction kept 7 bases outside the gene matches. The germline V gene encodes CDR1 SNHLY and CDR2 FYNNEI. The CDR3 loop is CASNRDRGEKLFF. The CDR3 bases are TGTGCCAGCAACCGGGACAGAGGAGAAAAACTGTTTTTT.

The chain links TRBV15 to TRBJ2-3, with a weak D call TRBD2 (7 bases). Trimming took 3 bases from V and 4 from J, leaving 20 bases between them. Per the germline V gene, CDR1 is LNHNV and CDR2 is YYDKDF (reference sequence). There are 17 residues in the CDR3. The CDR3 loop reads CATSRTPRGGGADTQYF. For the CDR3, the DNA is TGTGCCACCAGCAGGACCCCCAGGGGCGGGGGAGCAGATACGCAGTATTTT.

This rearrangement joins TRBV24-1 to TRBJ2-3; weak D call: TRBD2 (5 bases). V lost 3 bases, J lost 2 bases, and 8 bases lay in between. Germline assignment: CDR1 KGHDR and CDR2 SFDVKD. The length of the CDR3 is 14 residues. CDR3 nucleotides: TGTGCCACCAGTGATCTCCGGGACACAGATACGCAGTATTTT. It codes for CATSDLRDTDTQYF.

V gene TRBV30 combines with J gene TRBJ1-1, with D unresolved. V lost 2 bases and J 1 base, leaving 17 bases between the germline ends. The CDR3 has 16 residues. Germline CDR1 GTSNPN, CDR2 SVGIG (reference sequence). As DNA, the CDR3 is TGTGCCTGGAGTTCGAGGAGGTCCCCTGGGAACACTGAAGCTTTCTTT. Encoded protein: CAWSSRRSPGNTEAFF.

The chain uses TRBV5-1 and TRBJ2-1; D possibly matches TRBD1 or TRBD2 (5 bases each). The CDR3 totals 17 residues. The V and J ends lost 2 bases and 0 bases respectively, with 15 bases between them. Germline CDR1 and CDR2: SGHRS and YFSETQ. Here the CDR3 DNA reads TGCGCCAGCAGCTTTTCGAGGGGTCTTTACTCCTACAATGAGCAGTTCTTC. Translated, it gives CASSFSRGLYSYNEQFF.

CDR3 amino acids: CASSEWTGGESDYGYTF. Here the CDR3 DNA reads TGTGCCAGCAGCGAGTGGACAGGGGGGGAAAGTGACTATGGCTACACCTTC. The J gene is TRBJ1-2, the V gene TRBV9; 10 bases are shared with TRBD1. V was clipped by 3 bases and J by 3 bases; unmatched bases: 11. The CDR3 is 17 amino acids. CDR1 is SGDLS and CDR2 is YYNGEE in the germline V gene.

The chain couples TRBV4-3 to TRBJ1-5; TRBD1 agrees at 7 bases. CDR3 size: 19 residues. CDR1 LGHNA and CDR2 YSLEER come from the germline V gene. J gave up 0 bases and V 1 base, and 12 bases lay outside the gene matches. CDR3 sequence: CASSQGYRDSVYSNQPQHF. Written as DNA, the CDR3 is TGCGCCAGCAGCCAAGGTTACCGGGACAGCGTTTATAGCAATCAGCCCCAGCATTTT.

This clone was found a few times. This rearrangement joins TRBV12-3 or TRBV12-4 to TRBJ1-1, with D hard to call. The CDR3 loop spans 13 amino acids. V lost 1 base, J lost 7 bases, and 10 bases lay in between. CDR3 sequence (DNA): TGTGCCAGCAGTTTAGGGGGAAGGGATGAAGCTTTCTTT. It yields the protein CASSLGGRDEAFF.

The rearrangement uses TRBV4-3 and TRBJ2-7; 7 nucleotides agree with TRBD2. In germline, CDR1 is LGHNA, CDR2 YSLEER. This CDR3 spans 17 amino acids. V trimming: 0 bases; J trimming: 3 bases; junction bases outside the gene matches: 11. CDR3 bases: TGCGCCAGCAGCCAAGATCAGGCGGCTAGCGGCAGCTACGAGCAGTACTTC. Translated, it gives CASSQDQAASGSYEQYF.

The chain joins TRBV11-1 to TRBJ1-5; tentative D call: TRBD1 (5 bases). Trimming cost V 8 bases and J 3 bases, with 11 bases left between them. Per the germline V gene, CDR1 is SGHAT and CDR2 is FQDESV (reference sequence). This CDR3 has 13 amino acids. The CDR3 spells CASGQGYNQPQHF. The CDR3 coding sequence is TGTGCCAGCGGCCAGGGTTACAATCAGCCCCAGCATTTT.

The rearrangement links TRBV3-1 (or the pseudogene TRBV3-2) to TRBJ1-4, with 10 bases matching TRBD1. The J segment lost 7 bases and the V segment lost 1 base, leaving 3 bases of the junction unmatched. The CDR3 runs to 15 residues. Per germline, CDR1 LGHDT and CDR2 YNNKEL (reference sequence). CDR3 residues: CASSQVTGGGEKLFF. The CDR3 DNA follows: TGTGCCAGCAGCCAAGTGACAGGGGGCGGTGAAAAACTGTTTTTT.

This chain links TRBV9 with TRBJ1-2; the D is unclear. This CDR3 has 15 residues. V lost 0 bases to trimming and J lost 2 bases, with 11 bases between them. Germline assignment: CDR1 SGDLS and CDR2 YYNGEE. The CDR3 here is CASSVGPTENYGYTF. The CDR3 nucleotides are TGTGCCAGCAGCGTAGGCCCGACGGAGAACTATGGCTACACCTTC.

The chain has TRBV9 and TRBJ2-7; D is ambiguous. V dropped 4 bases and J dropped 3 bases, with 11 bases sitting between them. The CDR3 is 13 amino acids. The germline V gene has CDR1 SGDLS and CDR2 YYNGEE. The CDR3: CASSPPGRYEQYF. The CDR3 DNA reads TGTGCCAGCAGCCCCCCCGGCCGCTACGAGCAGTACTTC. Using reference TRBV9 and TRBJ2-7 for the parts outside the CDR3, the full variable domain is DSGVTQTPKHLITATGQRVTLRCSPRSGDLSVYWYQQSLDQGLQFLIQYYNGEERAKGNILERFSAQQFPDLHSELNLSSLELGDSALYFCASSPPGRYEQYFGPGTRLTVT.

This clone was detected only once. The chain uses TRBV30 and TRBJ1-4, with a tentative D call TRBD1 (5 bases). Trimming removed 5 bases at V and 8 bases at J, with 9 bases between. The germline gives CDR1 GTSNPN, CDR2 SVGIG (reference sequence). The CDR3 contains 11 residues. CDR3 region: CAWETAEKLFF. Written as DNA, the CDR3 is TGTGCCTGGGAGACAGCAGAAAAACTGTTTTTT.

Turning to this clone: Different DNA sequences within this sample yield the same CDR3. This chain joins TRBV6-5 and TRBJ1-1; possibly TRBD1 for D (5 bases). From germline, CDR1 is MNHEY and CDR2 SVGAGI. The ends were cut back, 9 bases at V and 1 base at J, with 12 bases in the middle. The CDR3 totals 13 residues. CDR3 sequence reads: CASSRGRNTEAFF. The CDR3 nucleotides are TGTGCCAGTTCCCGGGGGAGGAACACTGAAGCTTTCTTT.

This clone was observed a single time. The chain uses TRBV5-6 and TRBJ2-7, with TRBD1 identical over 8 bases. CDR1 is SGHDT, CDR2 YYEEEE, per germline. The CDR3 sequence is 14 residues long. Unmatched junction bases numbered 10, after V lost 5 bases and J lost 6 bases. This CDR3 reads CASSNGQGGLEQYF. The CDR3 nucleotides are TGTGCCAGCAGTAATGGACAGGGTGGGCTCGAGCAGTACTTC.

This chain connects TRBV3-1 (or the pseudogene TRBV3-2) to TRBJ1-6, with a weak D call TRBD1 (6 bases). This CDR3 is built from 17 residues. Germline V lookup: CDR1 LGHDT, CDR2 YNNKEL (reference sequence). The V end was cut by 0 bases, the J end by 8 bases, with 17 bases between. The CDR3 region has the DNA TGTGCCAGCAGCCAAGATTTTCAGGGGAGGATGTATTCACCCCTCCACTTT. Protein product: CASSQDFQGRMYSPLHF.

V is TRBV30 and J is TRBJ2-4, with D unresolved. Between the trimmed V and J ends, which lost 4 bases and 3 bases, there was a span of 7 bases. There are 12 residues in the CDR3. Per the germline V gene, CDR1 is GTSNPN and CDR2 is SVGIG (reference sequence). Here the CDR3 reads CAWTLGKNIQYF. Written as DNA, the CDR3 is TGTGCCTGGACCCTGGGCAAAAACATTCAGTACTTC. The entire variable domain, with the rest obtained from reference TRBV30 and TRBJ2-4, is as follows: SQTIHQWPATLVQPVGSPLSLECTVEGTSNPNLYWYRQAAGRGLQLLFYSVGIGQISSEVPQNLSASRPQDRQFILSSKKLLLSDSGFYLCAWTLGKNIQYFGAGTRLSVL.

The chain carries TRBV7-8 and TRBJ1-4; 7 bases are a match to TRBD1. V gave up 2 bases and J gave up 3 bases; unmatched junction bases: 3. This CDR3 is 15 amino acids long. Germline CDR1 SGHVS, CDR2 FQNEAQ. CDR3 region: CASSLIQGANEKLFF. The DNA for the CDR3 is TGTGCCAGCAGCTTAATTCAGGGGGCTAATGAAAAACTGTTTTTT.